These 31 T cell receptor beta chains share one sample of origin, sequenced in a study of T cell responses to AZD1222 COVID-19 vaccine. The table came from immunoSEQ multiplex PCR; TCRdb's copy has only in-frame clones and leaves some out. This table holds about 140,000 clones, 88% found once. The sample was peripheral blood, taken 28 days after the second AZD1222 dose. Source of these receptors: an adult who received the AZD1222 COVID-19 vaccine.

The chain recombines TRBV9 with TRBJ1-3, with D possibly being TRBD1 (5 bases). Per the germline V gene, CDR1 is SGDLS and CDR2 is YYNGEE. The CDR3 spans 18 residues. V shed 0 bases and J shed 0 bases, with 16 bases lying between them. In DNA form, the CDR3 reads TGTGCCAGCAGCGTAGATAATAGACAGCCACTCTCTGGAAACACCATATATTTT. The encoded protein is CASSVDNRQPLSGNTIYF. Together with reference TRBV9 and TRBJ1-3, the CDR3 gives the full variable domain: DSGVTQTPKHLITATGQRVTLRCSPRSGDLSVYWYQQSLDQGLQFLIQYYNGEERAKGNILERFSAQQFPDLHSELNLSSLELGDSALYFCASSVDNRQPLSGNTIYFGEGSWLTVV.

V is TRBV4-3 and J is TRBJ2-2; 7 bases are shared with TRBD1. The CDR3 runs to 16 residues. With 2 bases clipped from V and 7 bases from J, the junction kept 10 bases outside the gene matches. CDR1 and CDR2 from the germline V gene are LGHNA and YSLEER. The CDR3 region has the DNA TGCGCCAGCAGCCAACGTCTCGGCTCAGGGGGCGGGGAGCTGTTTTTT. It codes for CASSQRLGSGGGELFF.

The rearrangement uses TRBV27 and TRBJ1-5; D unclear. Trimming left V 5 bases short and J 6 bases short, with 29 bases between. The length of the CDR3 is 19 residues. Looked up from germline, CDR1 is MNHEY and CDR2 is SMNVEV (reference sequence). In DNA, the CDR3 is TGTGCCAGCAGTGAAATTTCCCCGGGCGTAGCCTATGAAGGTCAGCCCCAGCATTTT. Its translation is CASSEISPGVAYEGQPQHF.

The genes are TRBV12-3 or TRBV12-4 and TRBJ1-2; D not resolved. The germline V and J ends were trimmed by 1 base and 5 bases, with 8 bases remaining between them. This CDR3 is 13 amino acids long. The CDR3 DNA follows: TGTGCCAGCAGTTTAGTAGCGGGTTATGGCTACACCTTC. This sequence encodes CASSLVAGYGYTF.

This chain uses TRBV30 with TRBJ1-6; possibly TRBD1 for D (5 bases). Germline V CDR1 and CDR2: GTSNPN, SVGIG (reference sequence). V lost 2 bases to trimming and J lost 7 bases, with 9 bases between them. The CDR3 spans 13 residues. The CDR3 DNA is TGTGCCTGGAGTACAGGAGCCAATTCACCCCTCCACTTT. Translation gives CAWSTGANSPLHF.

The chain carries TRBV11-2 and TRBJ2-7; 8 bases are a match to TRBD2. The CDR3 contains 13 residues. Per germline, CDR1 SGHAT and CDR2 FQNNGV. J lost 13 bases, V lost 5 bases, and 13 bases had no gene match. The CDR3 sequence is CASSHPSGQGVYF. DNA for the CDR3: TGTGCCAGCAGCCATCCTAGCGGGCAAGGTGTATACTTC. The complete variable domain, with remaining parts taken from reference TRBV11-2 and TRBJ2-7, reads EAGVAQSPRYKIIEKRQSVAFWCNPISGHATLYWYQQILGQGPKLLIQFQNNGVVDDSQLPKDRFSAERLKGVDSTLKIQPAKLEDSAVYLCASSHPSGQGVYFGPGTRLTVT.

The chain recombines TRBV9 with TRBJ2-7, with 8 bases that match TRBD2. CDR1 is SGDLS and CDR2 is YYNGEE in the germline V gene. CDR3 size: 16 residues. V dropped 0 bases and J dropped 3; count of bases not matched to a gene: 8. This chain's CDR3 is CASSVEMTSDSYEQYF. The CDR3 coding sequence is TGTGCCAGCAGCGTAGAAATGACTAGCGACAGCTACGAGCAGTACTTC.

The chain joins TRBV24-1 to TRBJ2-3; 10 nucleotides agree with TRBD2. Looked up from germline, CDR1 is KGHDR and CDR2 is SFDVKD. The CDR3 is 13 residues long. Trimming removed 10 bases from V and 4 bases from J; junction bases left unmatched: 4. The CDR3 bases are TGTGCCACTGCTAGCGGGGGTTCAGATACGCAGTATTTT. It is translated as CATASGGSDTQYF.

The gene calls are TRBV2 and TRBJ1-6; D possibly corresponds to TRBD1 (5 bases). CDR1 SNHLY and CDR2 FYNNEI come from the germline V gene. This CDR3 region has 12 residues. V lost 6 bases, J lost 6 bases, and 6 bases lay in between. CDR3 nucleotide sequence: TGTGCCAGCAGACAGGCTAATTCACCCCTCCACTTT. It specifies CASRQANSPLHF.

The V and J genes are TRBV18 and TRBJ1-3; 7 positions match TRBD1. Germline trimming cut 0 bases from V and 3 bases from J; bases unmatched to any gene: 2. CDR1 is KGHSH and CDR2 is LQKENI in the germline V gene. There are 15 residues in the CDR3. The CDR3 loop reads CASSPPTGLGNTIYF. Written as DNA, the CDR3 is TGTGCCAGCTCACCACCGACAGGGCTTGGAAACACCATATATTTT.

The CDR3 DNA reads as TGTGCCTGGAATCGAGGCTACGAGCAGTACTTC. This codes for CAWNRGYEQYF. V gene TRBV30 combines with J gene TRBJ2-7; D call uncertain. Germline V gives CDR1 GTSNPN, CDR2 SVGIG (reference sequence). The CDR3 extends over 11 amino acids. V lost 4 bases to trimming and J lost 3 bases, with 7 bases between them.

V is TRBV5-1 and J is TRBJ2-2, with D unresolved. Trimming cost V 4 bases and J 7 bases, with 8 bases left between them. The germline V gene encodes CDR1 SGHRS and CDR2 YFSETQ. This CDR3 has 12 residues. The CDR3 sequence is CASSESVGELFF. CDR3 in DNA: TGCGCCAGCAGCGAGAGTGTCGGGGAGCTGTTTTTT.

This clone was counted only a few times. V gene TRBV28 combines with J gene TRBJ2-5; a possible D gene is TRBD2 (5 bases). The length of the CDR3 is 13 residues. V was trimmed by 6 bases and J by 6 bases, leaving 14 bases between them. Per germline, CDR1 MDHEN and CDR2 SYDVKM. The CDR3 here is CASSPGSPQTQYF. Here the CDR3 DNA reads TGTGCCAGCAGCCCGGGATCCCCGCAGACCCAGTACTTC.

V is TRBV18 and J is TRBJ2-3, with D tentatively TRBD1 (6 bases). The CDR3 sequence is 15 residues long. Between the trimmed V and J ends, which lost 6 bases and 0 bases, there was a span of 13 bases. Germline V gene data show CDR1 as KGHSH and CDR2 as LQKENI. The DNA of the CDR3 is TGTGCCAGCTCGGACAGTGGACCTAGCACAGATACGCAGTATTTT. It is translated as CASSDSGPSTDTQYF. The whole variable domain, filled in from reference TRBV18 and TRBJ2-3, reads NAGVMQNPRHLVRRRGQEARLRCSPMKGHSHVYWYRQLPEEGLKFMVYLQKENIIDESGMPKERFSAEFPKEGPSILRIQQVVRGDSAAYFCASSDSGPSTDTQYFGPGTRLTVL.

The V call is TRBV6-1, the J call TRBJ1-5, with a possible D match to TRBD1 (5 bases). Germline lookup yields CDR1 MNHNS and CDR2 SASEGT. The CDR3 is made up of 12 amino acids. The V end lost 10 bases, the J end lost 5 bases, and 12 bases lay between the germline ends. The CDR3 DNA reads TGTGCCACCCGGCGGGGGGATCAGCCCCAGCATTTT. This sequence encodes CATRRGDQPQHF.

The gene calls are TRBV9 and TRBJ2-2, with 14 bases fitting TRBD2. Unmatched junction bases numbered 5, after V lost 4 bases and J lost 6 bases. The CDR3 spans 16 residues. Per germline, CDR1 SGDLS and CDR2 YYNGEE. CDR3 in amino acids: CASSPRLAGGSGELFF. CDR3 bases: TGTGCCAGCAGCCCCAGACTAGCGGGAGGGTCCGGGGAGCTGTTTTTT.

This clone appeared a single time. This chain uses TRBV5-4 with TRBJ1-1; D gene uncertain. Germline loops: CDR1 SGHNT, CDR2 YYREEE (reference sequence). V was cut by 0 bases and J by 6 bases, with 12 bases left in between. The CDR3 length is 14 residues. CDR3 nucleotide sequence: TGTGCCAGCAGCTTGGTAGGGATGTCCGCTGAAGCTTTCTTT. Protein sequence: CASSLVGMSAEAFF. The whole variable domain, remainder taken from reference TRBV5-4 and TRBJ1-1, is ETGVTQSPTHLIKTRGQQVTLRCSSQSGHNTVSWYQQALGQGPQFIFQYYREEENGRGNFPPRFSGLQFPNYSSELNVNALELDDSALYLCASSLVGMSAEAFFGQGTRLTVV.

The rearrangement joins TRBV5-1 to TRBJ2-7; D remains unclear. The germline V gene encodes CDR1 SGHRS and CDR2 YFSETQ. The CDR3 extends over 14 amino acids. The ends were cut back, 0 bases at V and 6 bases at J, with 13 bases in the middle. CDR3 sequence: CASSLAMGRGEQYF. The DNA of the CDR3 is TGCGCCAGCAGCTTGGCCATGGGTAGAGGCGAGCAGTACTTC.

This chain connects TRBV7-2 to TRBJ2-2; D not certain. Per the germline V gene, CDR1 is SGHTA and CDR2 is FQGNSA. Trimming removed 3 bases at V and 6 bases at J, with 8 bases between. There are 13 residues in the CDR3. This chain's CDR3 is CASSFWVAGELFF. As DNA, the CDR3 is TGTGCCAGCAGCTTTTGGGTTGCCGGGGAGCTGTTTTTT.

The chain recombines TRBV10-3 with TRBJ1-1; D not resolved. V was shortened by 1 base and J by 8 bases, with 5 bases between the two germline ends. CDR1 is ENHRY and CDR2 is SYGVKD in the germline V gene. The CDR3 has 11 residues. CDR3 protein: CAISEFKEAFF. The CDR3 DNA reads TGTGCCATCAGTGAGTTTAAGGAAGCTTTCTTT.

V is TRBV6-4 and J is TRBJ2-2; possible D gene TRBD1, 6 bases. The CDR3 contains 17 residues. Between the trimmed V and J ends, which lost 5 bases and 0 bases, there was a span of 16 bases. Germline assignment: CDR1 MRHNA and CDR2 SNTAGT. DNA for the CDR3: TGTGCCAGCAGTCTATTTCCTGACAGGTCGAACACCGGGGAGCTGTTTTTT. Translated: CASSLFPDRSNTGELFF.

This sequence joins TRBV29-1 and TRBJ2-7; TRBD1 might be the D (6 bases). The CDR3 length is 12 residues. The germline CDR1 and CDR2 sequences are SQVTM and ANQGSEA. Trimming cost V 4 bases and J 2 bases, with 9 bases left between them. The CDR3 region has the DNA TGCAGCGTTGCTACAGGGACCTACGAGCAGTACTTC. Its translation: CSVATGTYEQYF.

The DNA for the CDR3 is TGTGCCAGCTCACCTTCCGGGGCCAACGTCCTGACTTTC. Translation: CASSPSGANVLTF. V and J are TRBV18 and TRBJ2-6; D not resolved. The germline CDR1 and CDR2 sequences are KGHSH and LQKENI. This CDR3 is 13 amino acids long. The germline V and J ends were trimmed by 3 bases and 4 bases, with 4 bases remaining between them.

This chain connects TRBV6-5 to TRBJ1-1; D perhaps matches TRBD1 (6 bases). V shed 6 bases and J shed 4 bases, with 18 bases lying between them. Looked up from germline, CDR1 is MNHEY and CDR2 is SVGAGI. The CDR3 extends over 15 amino acids. CDR3 loop: CASSPGGPSGTEAFF. CDR3 bases: TGTGCCAGCAGCCCGGGGGGGCCGTCGGGCACTGAAGCTTTCTTT.

CDR3 protein: CASSPGLLNTEAFF. The CDR3 coding sequence is TGTGCCAGCAGCCCAGGACTGCTGAACACTGAAGCTTTCTTT. This chain connects TRBV7-2 to TRBJ1-1, with D uncertain. CDR3 length: 14 amino acids. V was trimmed by 5 bases and J by 0 bases, leaving 10 bases between them. Germline V gives CDR1 SGHTA, CDR2 FQGNSA.

The J gene is TRBJ1-1, the V gene TRBV28; D is perhaps TRBD1 (5 bases). CDR1 is MDHEN and CDR2 is SYDVKM in the germline V gene. Trimming left V 7 bases short and J 6 bases short, with 24 bases between. This CDR3 has 16 residues. The CDR3 reads CASTQAGGDQLAEAFF. Here the CDR3 DNA reads TGTGCCAGCACCCAAGCGGGGGGGGATCAGTTAGCTGAAGCTTTCTTT. Full variable domain (remainder filled in from reference TRBV28 and TRBJ1-1): DVKVTQSSRYLVKRTGEKVFLECVQDMDHENMFWYRQDPGLGLRLIYFSYDVKMKEKGDIPEGYSVSREKKERFSLILESASTNQTSMYLCASTQAGGDQLAEAFFGQGTRLTVV.

The rearrangement joins TRBV5-1 to TRBJ2-2, with D unresolved. V lost 6 bases and J 1 base, leaving 7 bases between the germline ends. The CDR3 is 13 residues long. CDR1 and CDR2 from the germline V gene are SGHRS and YFSETQ. CDR3 sequence (DNA): TGCGCCAGCAATTTCGGGAACACCGGGGAGCTGTTTTTT. Translation: CASNFGNTGELFF. Drawing the rest from reference TRBV5-1 and TRBJ2-2, the complete variable domain is KAGVTQTPRYLIKTRGQQVTLSCSPISGHRSVSWYQQTPGQGLQFLFEYFSETQRNKGNFPGRFSGRQFSNSRSEMNVSTLELGDSALYLCASNFGNTGELFFGEGSRLTVL.

This chain uses TRBV11-2 with TRBJ2-5, with D perhaps TRBD1 or TRBD2 (5 bases each). The CDR3 extends over 14 amino acids. Germline V gene data show CDR1 as SGHAT and CDR2 as FQNNGV. V lost 1 base, J lost 4 bases, and 10 bases lay in between. The CDR3 bases are TGTGCCAGCAGCTTAGGAGCAGGGAGAGAGACCCAGTACTTC. It encodes CASSLGAGRETQYF.

This sequence joins TRBV19 and TRBJ2-1, with a possible D match to TRBD2 (5 bases). Germline CDR1 reads LNHDA; CDR2 reads SQIVND (reference sequence). The CDR3 contains 12 residues. V was shortened by 5 bases and J by 9 bases, with 11 bases between the two germline ends. The CDR3: CASSFRGGEQFF. The CDR3 region has the DNA TGTGCCAGTAGTTTCCGGGGTGGTGAGCAGTTCTTC.

V gene TRBV29-1 combines with J gene TRBJ2-3; the match to TRBD2 covers 8 bases. V was clipped by 4 bases and J by 0 bases; unmatched bases: 3. This CDR3 comprises 14 residues. Germline V gene sequence: CDR1 SQVTM, CDR2 ANQGSEA. DNA for the CDR3: TGCAGCGTTGTCGGGGGGGCTAGCACAGATACGCAGTATTTT. Translated: CSVVGGASTDTQYF.

The CDR3 reads CASSFLGGRGEAFF. CDR3 coding DNA: TGTGCCAGCAGCTTTTTGGGGGGCAGGGGTGAAGCTTTCTTT. The gene calls are TRBV11-2 and TRBJ1-1; tentatively, D is TRBD1 (6 bases). The CDR3 loop spans 14 amino acids. V lost 3 bases and J lost 7, with 15 bases in between. Per the germline V gene, CDR1 is SGHAT and CDR2 is FQNNGV.